This T cell receptor beta chain was sequenced during a study of blood T cell repertoires in COVID-19 (dated by TCRdb to 2020 to 2022). Study-wide context: Recovered participants in ImmuneRACE Cohort 3 were defined by two consecutive negative NP/OP PCR tests, clearance by a healthcare professional, or resolution of symptoms. The repertoires were released in a freely available public database intended as a resource for research on the immune response to SARS-CoV-2. The prospective study material was composed of cDNA or gDNA derived from T cells, B-cell-depleted T cells, or PBMCs. Samples covering the acute and convalescent phases of COVID-19 were provided by collaborators in the United States, Italy and Spain. Deeply sampled blood TCRbeta repertoires from subjects exposed to, actively infected with, or recovered from COVID-19 were included in the dataset. Sample metadata almost always included a de-identified subject ID, COVID-19 status, age in years and sex. HLA class I and class II types, where available, came from metadata supplied by the sample provider rather than from assay-based typing. The samples were drawn from two sources: the first 160 participants of the ongoing ImmuneRACE study, and over 950 subjects contributed by 6 global collaborators. Broad study findings and their caveats: The quantity of clinical and demographic metadata differed by source and by participant and was supplied without curation.

Participants in the prospective study were aged roughly 18 to 100 years, lived in 20 to 25 United States geographic areas, and enrolled through a virtual design. To assign participants to cohorts, the prospective study relied on clinical history that participants themselves reported in a screening survey and a study questionnaire. Mobile phlebotomists in the prospective study collected whole blood, serum and a nasopharyngeal or oropharyngeal swab from every participant. Participants in the prospective study had the option to provide additional blood draws and questionnaires over a roughly two-month period. Prospective study blood samples were shipped either frozen or at room temperature before DNA extraction. TCRbeta CDR3 regions were amplified from genomic DNA using the immunoSEQ Assay, a bias-controlled multiplex PCR. On the study's bioinformatics: The number of nucleated cells in each sample was estimated by amplification of reference gene primers within the assay. To quantify the absolute abundance of each unique TCRbeta CDR3 rearrangement, sequence reads were collapsed and filtered. For each sample, productive Simpson clonality was calculated as the square root of Simpson's diversity index over productive rearrangements. TCRdb took over this immuneACCESS table, retaining in-frame rearrangements with V and J assigned. Such tables are incomplete; in checked studies, under half of the missing clones stem from an unresolved V gene, and the remainder is unexplained. V and J calls and clone size follow that table, whereas D and trimming were derived from the DNA. Here the sample has 200,000 or so clones; about nine tenths occur a single time. Less than 8% of the sample goes to the ten largest clones.

CDR1 LGHDT and CDR2 YNNKEL are derived from the germline V gene (reference sequence). V drops 4 bases and J drops 6 bases, leaving 10 bases in between. Inclusive of the bounding cysteine and phenylalanine, the CDR3 is 12 residues long. Only the CDR3 portion is preserved as DNA: 36 bases, with reading frame beginning at the first base. Concerning this clone itself: The target of this receptor is not known. No base quality information exists; no much larger clone differs at one position. Other DNA sequences in this specimen translate into the identical CDR3.

The V and J genes are TRBV3-1 (or the pseudogene TRBV3-2) and TRBJ2-7; the best D guess is TRBD1, with 5 bases matching. The source material was PBMCs or T cells enriched from blood (not recorded which). The receptor's source is a man aged 30-40 years in a cohort exposed to, infected with or recovered from COVID-19 (not recorded which). The DNA is TGTGCCAGCAGCCCGGGCCAGGGCGAGCAGTACTTC. Translated, it reads CASSPGQGEQYF.